This T cell receptor beta chain was profiled in a study of memory CD4+ T cells and cytomegalovirus serostatus. Study as a whole: Of the healthy Belgian adults, several were CMV seropositive and 20 to 25 seronegative.

In the original analysis: Out-of-frame sequences were removed, leaving 2,204,828 distinct TCRbeta sequences. Profiled with immunoSEQ multiplex PCR; TCRdb holds only in-frame clones, not every one. V, J and clone size are those of that table, while D and trimming were read from the DNA. Among 35,000 to 45,000 clones listed, 70% to 85% were seen once. Single viable CD3+CD4+CD8-CD45RO+ cells were sorted as the memory CD4+ T cells. The CDR3 totals 19 residues. The V end was cut by 0 bases, the J end by 0 bases, with 21 bases between. Germline V lookup: CDR1 SQVTM, CDR2 ANQGSEA. This clonotype was sampled from an adult in good health and CMV-seropositive. The chain combines TRBV29-1 with TRBJ2-1, with D perhaps being TRBD1 or TRBD2 (6 bases each). Material: memory CD4+ T cells from blood. The CDR3 coding sequence is TGCAGCGTTGAAGATCGGGGGCGAGGCGGATTTAGCTCCTACAATGAGCAGTTCTTC. Its translation is CSVEDRGRGGFSSYNEQFF.